A selection of T cell receptor beta chains follows, all from one sample in a study of blood T cell repertoires in COVID-19. Profiling relied on immunoSEQ multiplex PCR, and the TCRdb table lists in-frame clones only, not all of them. This repertoire shows roughly 150,000 clones, approximately 90% found once; its top ten account for about 9.4%. The specimen sequenced was peripheral blood. These receptors originate from a woman between 65 and 79 years old with COVID-19, enrolled during active disease. Each CDR3 is given with its conserved first and last residue. Fields, in order: D gene, J gene, V gene, clone size, CDR3 protein, CDR3 DNA. A D gene is named only where the DNA matches it firmly. Only some rows state a clone size, as once, few, many or a class for expanded clones.

d_call: NA
j_call: TRBJ1-1
v_call: TRBV18
clone_size: NA
cdr3_aa: CASSPPGTQREAFF
cdr3_nt: TGTGCCAGCTCACCCCCGGGGACACAAAGGGAGGCTTTCTTT

d_call: TRBD2
j_call: TRBJ2-2
v_call: TRBV4-1
clone_size: NA
cdr3_aa: CASSRRLAGGTYTGELFF
cdr3_nt: TGCGCCAGCAGCCGCCGACTAGCGGGGGGAACGTACACCGGGGAGCTGTTTTTT

d_call: NA
j_call: TRBJ1-5
v_call: TRBV5-6
clone_size: once
cdr3_aa: CASSLSQAYNQPQHF
cdr3_nt: TGTGCCAGCAGCTTGAGTCAGGCGTACAATCAGCCCCAGCATTTT

d_call: NA
j_call: TRBJ2-7
v_call: TRBV11-2
clone_size: NA
cdr3_aa: CASRPRGRYEQYF
cdr3_nt: TGTGCCAGCAGACCCAGGGGCCGGTACGAGCAGTACTTC

d_call: NA
j_call: TRBJ1-1
v_call: TRBV7-9
clone_size: once
cdr3_aa: CASSLGEQGNTEAFF
cdr3_nt: TGTGCCAGCAGCTTAGGGGAACAGGGGAACACTGAAGCTTTCTTT

d_call: NA
j_call: TRBJ2-3
v_call: TRBV5-1
clone_size: NA
cdr3_aa: CASSLESGTYDTQYF
cdr3_nt: TGCGCCAGCAGCTTGGAGTCGGGGACTTATGATACGCAGTATTTT

d_call: NA
j_call: TRBJ1-5
v_call: TRBV3-1/TRBV3-2
clone_size: few
cdr3_aa: CASSQDGGNQPQHF
cdr3_nt: TGTGCCAGCAGCCAAGATGGAGGGAATCAGCCCCAGCATTTT

d_call: TRBD1
j_call: TRBJ2-7
v_call: TRBV28
clone_size: NA
cdr3_aa: CASSYPTHRGYEQYF
cdr3_nt: TGTGCCAGCAGTTATCCGACCCACAGGGGGTACGAGCAGTACTTC

d_call: TRBD1
j_call: TRBJ1-1
v_call: TRBV4-2
clone_size: NA
cdr3_aa: CASSRETGGTEAFF
cdr3_nt: TGTGCCAGCAGCCGAGAGACAGGGGGCACTGAAGCTTTCTTT

d_call: NA
j_call: TRBJ1-1
v_call: TRBV30
clone_size: few
cdr3_aa: CAWSRYSINTEAFF
cdr3_nt: TGTGCCTGGAGTAGGTACAGTATAAACACTGAAGCTTTCTTT

d_call: NA
j_call: TRBJ1-5
v_call: TRBV19
clone_size: NA
cdr3_aa: CASSGQHNQPQHF
cdr3_nt: TGTGCCAGTAGTGGGCAGCATAATCAGCCCCAGCATTTT

d_call: TRBD1
j_call: TRBJ2-5
v_call: TRBV23-1
clone_size: NA
cdr3_aa: CASSPKTGFPETQYF
cdr3_nt: TGCGCCAGCAGTCCCAAGACAGGGTTCCCAGAGACCCAGTACTTC

d_call: NA
j_call: TRBJ2-5
v_call: TRBV27
clone_size: NA
cdr3_aa: CASSQGAFQETQYF
cdr3_nt: TGTGCCAGCAGCCAAGGAGCGTTCCAAGAGACCCAGTACTTC

d_call: TRBD2
j_call: TRBJ2-2
v_call: TRBV3-1/TRBV3-2
clone_size: NA
cdr3_aa: CASSASGVNTGELFF
cdr3_nt: TGTGCCAGCAGCGCGAGCGGGGTGAACACCGGGGAGCTGTTTTTT

d_call: NA
j_call: TRBJ2-7
v_call: TRBV27
clone_size: few
cdr3_aa: CASSLSSRGAKEQYF
cdr3_nt: TGTGCCAGCAGTTTATCGTCCAGGGGGGCGAAGGAGCAGTACTTC

d_call: TRBD1
j_call: TRBJ1-4
v_call: TRBV19
clone_size: NA
cdr3_aa: CASSGRDSDEKLFF
cdr3_nt: TGTGCCAGTAGTGGTCGGGACAGTGATGAAAAACTGTTTTTT

d_call: NA
j_call: TRBJ1-2
v_call: TRBV5-4
clone_size: NA
cdr3_aa: CASSFGGSDGYTF
cdr3_nt: TGTGCCAGCAGCTTTGGCGGAAGCGATGGCTACACCTTC

d_call: TRBD1
j_call: TRBJ1-2
v_call: TRBV28
clone_size: NA
cdr3_aa: CASSPHGQGLPFYGYTF
cdr3_nt: TGTGCCAGCAGCCCCCACGGACAGGGTTTACCGTTCTATGGCTACACCTTC

d_call: TRBD2
j_call: TRBJ2-7
v_call: TRBV10-3
clone_size: NA
cdr3_aa: CAIRASGAPREQYF
cdr3_nt: TGTGCCATCAGAGCAAGCGGGGCTCCACGGGAGCAGTACTTC

d_call: NA
j_call: TRBJ2-5
v_call: TRBV5-1
clone_size: NA
cdr3_aa: CASSFPSGQETQYF
cdr3_nt: TGCGCCAGCAGCTTTCCATCAGGTCAAGAGACCCAGTACTTC

d_call: TRBD1
j_call: TRBJ1-2
v_call: TRBV5-1
clone_size: NA
cdr3_aa: CASSLFQGATQGYTF
cdr3_nt: TGCGCCAGCAGCTTGTTTCAGGGGGCAACTCAGGGCTACACCTTC

d_call: TRBD1
j_call: TRBJ2-1
v_call: TRBV10-3
clone_size: NA
cdr3_aa: CANAKGAQHNEQFF
cdr3_nt: TGTGCCAACGCCAAGGGGGCGCAACACAATGAGCAGTTCTTC

d_call: TRBD1
j_call: TRBJ1-1
v_call: TRBV5-1
clone_size: NA
cdr3_aa: CASSWTGGYTEAFF
cdr3_nt: TGCGCCAGCAGCTGGACAGGGGGATACACTGAAGCTTTCTTT

d_call: TRBD2
j_call: TRBJ2-1
v_call: TRBV3-1/TRBV3-2
clone_size: NA
cdr3_aa: CASSQVLAGLNEQFF
cdr3_nt: TGTGCCAGCAGCCAAGTTTTAGCGGGGTTGAATGAGCAGTTCTTC

d_call: TRBD1
j_call: TRBJ1-2
v_call: TRBV2
clone_size: NA
cdr3_aa: CAGQQGYYGYTF
cdr3_nt: TGTGCCGGCCAACAGGGGTACTATGGCTACACCTTC

d_call: NA
j_call: TRBJ1-2
v_call: TRBV20-1
clone_size: NA
cdr3_aa: CSASFYGYTF
cdr3_nt: TGCAGTGCTAGCTTTTATGGCTACACCTTC

d_call: NA
j_call: TRBJ1-2
v_call: TRBV7-2
clone_size: few
cdr3_aa: CASSLYRGGYGYTF
cdr3_nt: TGTGCCAGCAGCTTATATCGGGGTGGCTATGGCTACACCTTC

d_call: TRBD1
j_call: TRBJ2-4
v_call: TRBV30
clone_size: once
cdr3_aa: CAWSAGGNIQYF
cdr3_nt: TGTGCCTGGAGTGCAGGGGGAAACATTCAGTACTTC

d_call: NA
j_call: TRBJ1-1
v_call: TRBV7-8
clone_size: once
cdr3_aa: CASSLALGGPTEAFF
cdr3_nt: TGTGCCAGCAGCTTAGCCTTGGGAGGTCCCACTGAAGCTTTCTTT

d_call: NA
j_call: TRBJ1-2
v_call: TRBV6-5
clone_size: NA
cdr3_aa: CASSYLKGIGYTF
cdr3_nt: TGTGCCAGCAGTTACTTAAAGGGGATCGGCTACACCTTC

d_call: TRBD1
j_call: TRBJ2-5
v_call: TRBV5-8
clone_size: NA
cdr3_aa: CASSLRTGLGETQYF
cdr3_nt: TGTGCCAGCAGCTTAAGGACAGGGTTAGGAGAGACCCAGTACTTC

d_call: TRBD1
j_call: TRBJ2-5
v_call: TRBV7-2
clone_size: NA
cdr3_aa: CASSWQADRSWETQYF
cdr3_nt: TGTGCCAGCAGCTGGCAAGCGGACAGGTCCTGGGAGACCCAGTACTTC

d_call: TRBD1
j_call: TRBJ2-1
v_call: TRBV5-1
clone_size: NA
cdr3_aa: CASSRDRDYNEQFF
cdr3_nt: TGCGCCAGCAGCCGGGACAGGGACTACAATGAGCAGTTCTTC

d_call: NA
j_call: TRBJ2-1
v_call: TRBV7-6
clone_size: NA
cdr3_aa: CASSLVARPKQIPGEQFF
cdr3_nt: TGTGCCAGCAGCTTAGTAGCTCGTCCTAAGCAGATACCGGGTGAGCAGTTCTTC

d_call: TRBD1
j_call: TRBJ1-2
v_call: TRBV28
clone_size: NA
cdr3_aa: CASSLQGDYGYTF
cdr3_nt: TGTGCCAGCAGTCTCCAGGGGGACTATGGCTACACCTTC

d_call: NA
j_call: TRBJ2-3
v_call: TRBV5-4
clone_size: NA
cdr3_aa: CASSHRKQGSPTDTQYF
cdr3_nt: TGTGCCAGCAGCCACCGCAAACAGGGCTCACCCACAGATACGCAGTATTTT

d_call: NA
j_call: TRBJ1-1
v_call: TRBV5-5
clone_size: NA
cdr3_aa: CASSSRLGGFTEAFF
cdr3_nt: TGTGCCAGCAGCTCAAGATTGGGGGGATTTACTGAAGCTTTCTTT

d_call: TRBD1
j_call: TRBJ1-1
v_call: TRBV5-1
clone_size: NA
cdr3_aa: CASSPDRLNTEAFF
cdr3_nt: TGCGCCAGCAGTCCGGACAGGCTGAACACTGAAGCTTTCTTT

d_call: NA
j_call: TRBJ1-4
v_call: TRBV7-2
clone_size: NA
cdr3_aa: CASSRYREKLFF
cdr3_nt: TGTGCCAGCAGCCGGTACCGTGAAAAACTGTTTTTT

d_call: TRBD1
j_call: TRBJ1-4
v_call: TRBV29-1
clone_size: NA
cdr3_aa: CSVEGTGDNEKLFF
cdr3_nt: TGCAGCGTTGAGGGGACAGGAGATAATGAAAAACTGTTTTTT

d_call: NA
j_call: TRBJ1-1
v_call: TRBV7-7
clone_size: NA
cdr3_aa: CASSLGLDTEAFF
cdr3_nt: TGTGCTAGCAGCTTAGGGCTAGACACTGAAGCTTTCTTT

d_call: TRBD1
j_call: TRBJ1-2
v_call: TRBV7-9
clone_size: NA
cdr3_aa: CASSPDWTGGGGYTF
cdr3_nt: TGTGCCAGCAGCCCAGATTGGACAGGGGGCGGAGGCTACACCTTC